This T cell receptor (beta chain) derives from a study of blood T cell repertoires in COVID-19. Participants reported their clinical history, and cohort assignment relied on those reports. Trimming took 4 bases from V and 6 from J, leaving 7 bases between them. CDR1 SNHLY and CDR2 FYNNEI come from the germline V gene. The CDR3 is 12 amino acids. Libraries were prepared by immunoSEQ multiplex PCR; TCRdb keeps only in-frame clonotypes and omits some of them. Of 120,000 to 150,000 clones listed, 70% to 90% are singletons. This clonotype was sampled from a woman aged 30 to 39 with acute COVID-19. What was sequenced was PBMCs or T cells enriched from blood (not recorded which). This sequence joins TRBV2 and TRBJ2-1; no reliable D call. The CDR3 region has the DNA TGTGCCAGCAGTGGGTGGAGCAATGAGCAGTTCTTC. Amino acid sequence: CASSGWSNEQFF.